A single sample gave rise to the 18 T cell receptor beta chains below, sequenced in a study of early T cells in non-severe SARS-CoV-2 infection. From the 5' RACE reads, TCRdb called clonotypes with MiXCR, one entry per CDR3 protein. The sample contains roughly 80,000 distinct CDR3 sequences, more than 7.5% of which appear only once. The specimen sequenced was whole blood. These receptors were taken from an adult who was a healthcare worker with PCR-confirmed SARS-CoV-2 infection or an uninfected control (not recorded which).

This clonotype occurred many times. Written as DNA, the CDR3 is TGTGCCAGCACCGGGAGCGCGGGGTCCTATGGCTACACCTTC. Protein sequence: CASTGSAGSYGYTF. The chain joins TRBV6-6 to TRBJ1-2, with D hard to call. CDR1 and CDR2 from the germline V gene are MNHNY and SVGAGI (reference sequence). This CDR3 has 14 amino acids. Trimming removed 7 bases from V and 4 bases from J, with 16 bases in between.

The chain joins TRBV4-1 to TRBJ2-5; D call uncertain. Trimming took off 1 base at V and 0 bases at J, with 9 bases between the two ends. This CDR3 has 15 amino acids. The germline CDR1 and CDR2 sequences are MGHRA and YSYEKL. The CDR3 coding sequence is TGCGCCAGCAGCCAAGGGTTTGGGTACCAAGAGACCCAGTACTTC. As protein: CASSQGFGYQETQYF.

This clonotype was seen ten or more times. The chain is built from TRBV5-4 and TRBJ2-7; D is uncertain. The V gene lost 5 bases and the J gene lost 0 bases, with 9 bases spanning the gap. The V gene's germline CDR1 is SGHNT and CDR2 YYREEE (reference sequence). The CDR3 sequence is 13 residues long. This chain's CDR3 is CASSRWDSYEQYF. CDR3 bases: TGTGCCAGCAGTCGGTGGGACTCCTACGAGCAGTACTTC.

The rearrangement joins TRBV29-1 to TRBJ2-1; 11 bases match TRBD2. V was pared by 7 bases and J by 9 bases, with 8 bases of the junction left unmatched. Germline lookup yields CDR1 SQVTM and CDR2 ANQGSEA. The CDR3 sequence is 13 residues long. The chain's CDR3 is CSETSGIPGEQFF. The CDR3 DNA follows: TGCAGCGAGACTAGCGGGATTCCGGGTGAGCAGTTCTTC.

This clonotype has a count of ten or more. This sequence joins TRBV3-1 and TRBJ2-7; D is unresolved. V was pared by 5 bases and J by 1 base, with 12 bases between. Germline loops: CDR1 LGHDT, CDR2 YNNKEL (reference sequence). The CDR3 runs 14 residues. In DNA form, the CDR3 reads TGTGCCAGCAGCACCCCACCTAAGTCCTACGAGCAGTACTTC. Translated, it gives CASSTPPKSYEQYF.

This clonotype came up many times. This chain joins TRBV27 and TRBJ1-6; 7 nucleotides match TRBD1. The V segment lost 6 bases and the J segment 9 bases; nucleotides outside the gene matches: 8. Germline assignment: CDR1 MNHEY and CDR2 SMNVEV (reference sequence). The CDR3 consists of 14 residues. The CDR3 DNA follows: TGTGCCAGCAGGCTGGGACAGAACTCTTCACCCCTCCACTTT. It translates to CASRLGQNSSPLHF.

This clonotype was seen at least ten times. The rearrangement uses TRBV20-1 and TRBJ1-1; 7 nucleotides agree with TRBD1. The CDR3 has 15 residues. CDR1 and CDR2 from the germline V gene are DFQATT and SNEGSKA (reference sequence). The V segment lost 2 bases and the J segment 3 bases; nucleotides outside the gene matches: 9. The DNA of the CDR3 is TGCAGTGCTAGACCCCTAGACAGGGCGGACACTGAAGCTTTCTTT. Its protein product is CSARPLDRADTEAFF.

The chain carries TRBV27 and TRBJ2-5, with D perhaps given as TRBD1 or TRBD2 (5 bases each). This CDR3 contains 13 residues. Per the germline V gene, CDR1 is MNHEY and CDR2 is SMNVEV (reference sequence). With 6 bases removed from V and 1 base from J, the gap between germline ends came to 9 bases. The CDR3 nucleotides are TGTGCCAGCAGGGGACGAGTCCAAGAGACCCAGTACTTC. It encodes CASRGRVQETQYF.

This clonotype was seen at least ten times. The chain links TRBV30 to TRBJ1-3; D is possibly TRBD1 (6 bases). Germline values: CDR1 GTSNPN, CDR2 SVGIG (reference sequence). Trimming took off 1 base at V and 0 bases at J, with 10 bases between the two ends. The CDR3 runs 15 residues. The CDR3 protein is CAWSDRALSGNTIYF. CDR3 nucleotide sequence: TGTGCCTGGAGTGACAGGGCACTCTCTGGAAACACCATATATTTT.

In this sample, this clonotype turned up a few times. This rearrangement joins TRBV10-3 to TRBJ2-1; 7 positions match TRBD2. Germline values: CDR1 ENHRY, CDR2 SYGVKD. With V trimmed by 0 bases and J by 0 bases, 5 bases remained unmatched. This CDR3 contains 17 residues. CDR3 bases: TGTGCCATCAGTGAGTCGGAGAGCGGGACCTCCTACAATGAGCAGTTCTTC. Amino acids: CAISESESGTSYNEQFF.

This clonotype was counted once. This chain uses TRBV29-1 with TRBJ2-1, with 9 bases fitting TRBD2. Germline CDR1 and CDR2: SQVTM and ANQGSEA. This CDR3 has 12 amino acids. V dropped 4 bases and J dropped 7; count of bases not matched to a gene: 2. CDR3 sequence: CSVVSGGNEQFF. As DNA, the CDR3 is TGCAGCGTTGTAAGCGGGGGGAATGAGCAGTTCTTC.

This clonotype was seen ten or more times. The chain combines TRBV29-1 with TRBJ2-7; D is uncertain. Trimming removed 2 bases at V and 2 bases at J, with 10 bases between. The CDR3 spans 13 residues. The germline gives CDR1 SQVTM, CDR2 ANQGSEA. This CDR3 is CSVEQESPYEQYF. CDR3 DNA sequence: TGCAGCGTTGAACAGGAGAGCCCCTACGAGCAGTACTTC.

The chain uses TRBV19 and TRBJ2-7, with TRBD2 as a possible D gene (5 bases). The CDR3 sequence is 13 residues long. Trimming removed 6 bases from V and 5 bases from J, with 14 bases in between. CDR1 is LNHDA, CDR2 SQIVND, per germline (reference sequence). This chain's CDR3 is CASRIGGWDEQYF. The CDR3, as DNA: TGTGCCAGTAGGATCGGCGGGTGGGACGAGCAGTACTTC.

V is TRBV5-4 and J is TRBJ2-3, with 11 nucleotides matching TRBD1. This CDR3 is 18 amino acids long. Trimming cost V 0 bases and J 4 bases; bases outside gene matches: 10. Per germline, CDR1 SGHNT and CDR2 YYREEE (reference sequence). The chain's CDR3 is CASSLGTGGVGGADTQYF. CDR3 coding DNA: TGTGCCAGCAGCTTGGGGACAGGGGGCGTTGGGGGCGCAGATACGCAGTATTTT.

There are many counts of this clonotype. The J gene is TRBJ2-4, the V gene TRBV20-1; TRBD1 might be the D (6 bases). The CDR3 contains 12 residues. Trimming took off 3 bases at V and 8 bases at J, with 11 bases between the two ends. Per germline, CDR1 DFQATT and CDR2 SNEGSKA (reference sequence). CDR3 nucleotides: TGCAGTGCTAGTACAGGGATGGACATTCAGTACTTC. Amino acids: CSASTGMDIQYF.

This clonotype was counted a single time. The rearrangement joins TRBV11-2 to TRBJ2-2; D gene uncertain. Germline CDR1 and CDR2: SGHAT and FQNNGV. The CDR3 runs 15 residues. Trimming removed 2 bases from V and 1 base from J, with 8 bases in between. The CDR3 DNA follows: TGTGCCAGCAGCTTACGGGTCCTGAACACCGGGGAGCTGTTTTTT. Its translation is CASSLRVLNTGELFF.

This clonotype was counted at least ten times. The chain has TRBV4-2 and TRBJ2-7; TRBD1 matches at 10 bases. Germline values: CDR1 LGHNA, CDR2 YNFKEQ. The junction had 12 bases not matched to a gene; V was cut back by 4 bases and J by 12 bases. The CDR3 covers 14 residues. This CDR3 reads CASSRDRGALGRYF. CDR3 in DNA: TGTGCCAGCAGCCGGGACAGGGGAGCTCTAGGGCGGTACTTC.

This clonotype has just a few counts. The CDR3 loop reads CASSDAAGGFGQETQYF. CDR3 DNA: TGCGCCAGCAGTGATGCAGCGGGAGGGTTCGGCCAAGAGACCCAGTACTTC. The V and J genes are TRBV10-2 and TRBJ2-5, with 10 positions matching TRBD2. Germline values: CDR1 WSHSY, CDR2 SAAADI. The trim removed 3 bases at V and 1 base at J, leaving 8 bases unmatched. The CDR3 runs 17 residues.